The 15 T cell receptor beta chains below come from one sample, sequenced in a study of cytomegalovirus exposure and HLA in healthy donors. Use of 60 Vbeta and 13 Jbeta primers characterized the PCR. The method was immunoSEQ multiplex PCR; TCRdb's version includes in-frame clones alone and lacks a portion of them. The sample consists of some 140,000 clones, around three quarters of them appearing once. The specimen was PBMCs. Source of these receptors: a man aged 35-49 years in good health and CMV-seropositive.

This chain connects TRBV30 to TRBJ1-4; TRBD1 matches 9 bases. This CDR3 has 17 amino acids. J lost 7 bases, V lost 6 bases, and 18 bases had no gene match. CDR1 and CDR2 from the germline V gene are GTSNPN and SVGIG (reference sequence). In DNA, the CDR3 is TGTGCCTGCCCTCGGTATGGGCTTACAGGGGGCGTTGAAAAACTGTTTTTT. Residues: CACPRYGLTGGVEKLFF.

This clone occurred once. V and J are TRBV28 and TRBJ2-1; D call uncertain. V gave up 3 bases and J gave up 9 bases, with 6 bases separating them. The CDR3 consists of 11 residues. Germline-derived CDR1 and CDR2 are MDHEN and SYDVKM. DNA for the CDR3: TGTGCCAGCAGTTTCTATGCTGAGCAGTTCTTC. Its protein is CASSFYAEQFF.

This clone was seen a handful of times. V is TRBV19 and J is TRBJ2-1; TRBD2 aligns across 7 bases. The CDR3 contains 15 residues. The ends lost 7 bases at V and 6 bases at J; junction bases unmatched: 12. Germline V CDR1 and CDR2: LNHDA, SQIVND (reference sequence). CDR3 protein: CASNEAGAYLNEQFF. The CDR3, as DNA: TGTGCCAGTAACGAGGCGGGAGCGTATCTCAATGAGCAGTTCTTC.

This rearrangement joins TRBV18 to TRBJ2-3, with TRBD2 matching over 10 bases. V trimming: 1 base; J trimming: 1 base; junction bases outside the gene matches: 5. CDR3 length: 17 amino acids. Per the germline V gene, CDR1 is KGHSH and CDR2 is LQKENI. This CDR3 reads CASSPRSGRVGTDTQYF. CDR3 in DNA: TGTGCCAGCTCACCACGGAGCGGGAGGGTCGGCACAGATACGCAGTATTTT.

V gene TRBV27 combines with J gene TRBJ2-3, with unresolved D. V was cut by 5 bases and J by 0 bases, with 3 bases left in between. The V gene's germline CDR1 is MNHEY and CDR2 SMNVEV (reference sequence). This CDR3 region has 12 residues. The DNA for the CDR3 is TGTGCCAGCAGTCCAAGCACAGATACGCAGTATTTT. This codes for CASSPSTDTQYF.

This clone was observed a few times. This sequence joins TRBV27 and TRBJ1-1; a weak D match, TRBD1 (6 bases). Germline V gene sequence: CDR1 MNHEY, CDR2 SMNVEV (reference sequence). The CDR3 runs to 14 residues. Trimming took 6 bases from V and 4 from J, leaving 15 bases between them. In DNA, the CDR3 is TGTGCCAGCAGCCTCAGGGGCAGCGGCACTGAAGCTTTCTTT. Translation: CASSLRGSGTEAFF.

Here the CDR3 reads CASSLEGYEQYF. DNA of the CDR3: TGTGCCAGCAGTTTAGAGGGATACGAGCAGTACTTC. The J gene is TRBJ2-7, the V gene TRBV27, with TRBD2 as a possible D gene (5 bases). The CDR3 extends over 12 amino acids. The germline CDR1 and CDR2 sequences are MNHEY and SMNVEV (reference sequence). The V end lost 2 bases, the J end lost 4 bases, and 6 bases lay between the germline ends.

Comment on this clone: The same CDR3 is also encoded by other DNA sequences in this sample. The chain couples TRBV6-1 to TRBJ2-7, with D possibly TRBD1 on 6 matching bases. The CDR3 spans 14 residues. V lost 3 bases, J lost 5 bases, and 14 bases lay in between. Per germline, CDR1 MNHNS and CDR2 SASEGT. The CDR3 sequence: CASSDLGRGDEQYF. The CDR3 nucleotides read TGTGCCAGCAGTGACCTCGGCAGGGGTGACGAGCAGTACTTC.

This clone was detected a few times. The chain couples TRBV11-2 to TRBJ2-7; 11 positions match TRBD1. The trim removed 1 base at V and 5 bases at J, leaving 7 bases unmatched. CDR1 and CDR2 from the germline V gene are SGHAT and FQNNGV. This CDR3 spans 16 amino acids. CDR3 in amino acids: CASSLGRWGQGDEQYF. The CDR3 coding sequence is TGTGCCAGCAGCTTAGGAAGATGGGGACAGGGGGACGAGCAGTACTTC.

The genes are TRBV6-5 and TRBJ1-1; D call uncertain. Per the germline V gene, CDR1 is MNHEY and CDR2 is SVGAGI. The CDR3 length is 15 residues. V lost 5 bases to trimming and J lost 2 bases, with 15 bases between them. The CDR3 sequence is CASSPAGVQNTEAFF. The CDR3 nucleotides are TGTGCCAGCAGTCCAGCCGGAGTTCAAAACACTGAAGCTTTCTTT.

This sequence joins TRBV4-1 and TRBJ2-5, with D perhaps matching TRBD2 (7 bases). Per germline, CDR1 MGHRA and CDR2 YSYEKL. The CDR3 runs 15 residues. The V end lost 4 bases, the J end lost 3 bases, and 15 bases lay between the germline ends. This chain's CDR3 is CASSPWEGGEETQYF. The CDR3 DNA is TGCGCCAGCAGCCCTTGGGAGGGGGGGGAAGAGACCCAGTACTTC.

The CDR3, as DNA: TGTGCCAGCAGGGCCAGGGTTGGATCACCCCTCCACTTT. Protein sequence: CASRARVGSPLHF. The chain is built from TRBV6-1 and TRBJ1-6, with TRBD1 as a possible D gene (5 bases). Germline V lookup: CDR1 MNHNS, CDR2 SASEGT. Deletions cut 6 bases from V and 10 bases from J, with 13 bases between. The CDR3 is 13 amino acids.

CDR3 sequence (DNA): TGTGCCAGCAGCCCCTTACAGGGGGCCAAGCAGTACTTC. This gives the protein CASSPLQGAKQYF. The chain carries TRBV6-4 and TRBJ2-7; 9 bases match TRBD1. The CDR3 covers 13 residues. In germline, CDR1 is MRHNA, CDR2 SNTAGT. V dropped 6 bases and J dropped 8; count of bases not matched to a gene: 8.

This rearrangement joins TRBV10-3 to TRBJ2-5, with D possibly being TRBD1 (5 bases). Trimming took 0 bases from V and 5 from J, leaving 13 bases between them. Germline V gene lookup returns CDR1 ENHRY and CDR2 SYGVKD. The CDR3 runs 15 residues. The CDR3 spells CAISESTGRAETQYF. CDR3 bases: TGTGCCATCAGTGAGTCGACGGGCAGGGCCGAGACCCAGTACTTC.

This clone has only one observation. This sample includes further DNA sequences coding for the same CDR3. The V call is TRBV7-8, the J call TRBJ1-2; D gene uncertain. The CDR3 contains 14 residues. The V end lost 3 bases, the J end lost 2 bases, and 10 bases lay between the germline ends. CDR1 and CDR2 (germline): SGHVS, FQNEAQ. The CDR3 sequence: CASSLGRQNYGYTF. Written as DNA, the CDR3 is TGTGCCAGCAGCTTGGGGAGGCAGAACTATGGCTACACCTTC.